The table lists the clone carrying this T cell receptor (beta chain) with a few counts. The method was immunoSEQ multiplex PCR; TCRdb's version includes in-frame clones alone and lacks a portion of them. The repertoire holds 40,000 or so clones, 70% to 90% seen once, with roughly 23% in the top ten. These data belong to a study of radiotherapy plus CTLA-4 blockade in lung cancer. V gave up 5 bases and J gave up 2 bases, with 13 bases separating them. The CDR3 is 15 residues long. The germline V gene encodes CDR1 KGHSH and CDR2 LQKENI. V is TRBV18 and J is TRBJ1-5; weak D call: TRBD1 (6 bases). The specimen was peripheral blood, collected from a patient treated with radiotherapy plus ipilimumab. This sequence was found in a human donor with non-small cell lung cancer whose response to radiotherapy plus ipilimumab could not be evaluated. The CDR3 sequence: CASSSSGVGNQPQHF. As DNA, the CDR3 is TGTGCCAGCTCATCATCAGGGGTAGGCAATCAGCCCCAGCATTTT. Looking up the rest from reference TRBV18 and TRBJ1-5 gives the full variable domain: NAGVMQNPRHLVRRRGQEARLRCSPMKGHSHVYWYRQLPEEGLKFMVYLQKENIIDESGMPKERFSAEFPKEGPSILRIQQVVRGDSAAYFCASSSSGVGNQPQHFGDGTRLSIL.